Below, one T cell receptor beta chain is given with its context. Original processing notes: Nucleated cell counts were estimated from reference gene primer amplification. TCRdb's copy holds only in-frame clones and misses some; the assay was immunoSEQ multiplex PCR. V, J and clone size derive from that table, while D and trimming were established from the DNA sequence. Here the sample spans approximately 130,000 clones, about 86% being singletons. This specimen comes from a study of blood T cell repertoires in COVID-19. Study details: Sources were T cells, B-cell-depleted T cells, or PBMCs; the material itself was cDNA or gDNA.

Germline assignment: CDR1 MRHNA and CDR2 SNTAGT. V was trimmed by 0 bases and J by 7 bases, leaving 10 bases between them. The CDR3 loop spans 13 amino acids. The sequence was obtained from a man at least 80 years old with active or convalescent COVID-19. The rearrangement uses TRBV6-4 and TRBJ2-7, with D perhaps TRBD2 (6 bases). The specimen was peripheral blood. CDR3 sequence (DNA): TGTGCCAGCAGTGACTCCCGGGGGTCTGAGCAGTACTTC. It codes for CASSDSRGSEQYF.